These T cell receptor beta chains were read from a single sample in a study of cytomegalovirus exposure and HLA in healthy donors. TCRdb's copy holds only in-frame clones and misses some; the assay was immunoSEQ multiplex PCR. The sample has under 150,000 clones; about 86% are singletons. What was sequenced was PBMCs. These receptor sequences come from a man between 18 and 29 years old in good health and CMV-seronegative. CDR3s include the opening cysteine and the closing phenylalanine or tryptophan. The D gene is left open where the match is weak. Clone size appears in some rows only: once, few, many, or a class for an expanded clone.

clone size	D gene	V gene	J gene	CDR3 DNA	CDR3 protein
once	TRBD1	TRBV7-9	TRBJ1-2	TGTGCCAGCAGCCCAACGGGACAGGGCGATGGCTACACCTTC	CASSPTGQGDGYTF
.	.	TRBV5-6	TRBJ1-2	TGTGCCAGCAGCTTGATGGAGAATGGCTACACCTTC	CASSLMENGYTF
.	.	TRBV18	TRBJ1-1	TGTGCCAGCTCACCACCCCAGGTGAACACTGAAGCTTTCTTT	CASSPPQVNTEAFF
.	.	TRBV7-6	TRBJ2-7	TGTGCCAGCAGCTTAGCGGGGGGGCCTGCCTACGAGCAGTACTTC	CASSLAGGPAYEQYF
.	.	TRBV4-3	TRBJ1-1	TGCGCCAGCAGCCAGAGACTCCAGTGGGACACTGAAGCTTTCTTT	CASSQRLQWDTEAFF
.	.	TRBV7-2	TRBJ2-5	TGTGCCAGCAGCTTGAGGGGGGAGACCCAGTACTTC	CASSLRGETQYF
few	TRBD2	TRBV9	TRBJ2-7	TGTGCCAGCAGCCCGAGCCGCGGGGGAGTCTACGAGCAGTACTTC	CASSPSRGGVYEQYF
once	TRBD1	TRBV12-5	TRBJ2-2	TGTGCTAGGCCCAGGGGGACAGCAAGCGGGGAGCTGTTTTTT	CARPRGTASGELFF
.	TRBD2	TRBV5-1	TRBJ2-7	TGCGCCAGCAGCTTGGCTAGCGGGGGGGCGGGCGAGCAGTACTTC	CASSLASGGAGEQYF
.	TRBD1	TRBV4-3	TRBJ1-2	TGCGCCAGCAGCCAAGATCAGTCCGCGACAGGGCGTTTTGGGGGCTACACCTTC	CASSQDQSATGRFGGYTF
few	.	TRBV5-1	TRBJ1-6	TGCGCCAGCAGCTTGGCCGACAGTTCTCCCCTCCACTTT	CASSLADSSPLHF
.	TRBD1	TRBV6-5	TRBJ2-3	TGTGCCAGCAGTTGGGGACAGGGTCGAACAGATACGCAGTATTTT	CASSWGQGRTDTQYF
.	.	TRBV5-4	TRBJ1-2	TGTGCCAGCAGCTTGGAAGCAACTTCGGGCTACACCTTC	CASSLEATSGYTF
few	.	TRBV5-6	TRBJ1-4	TGTGCCAGCAGCTTGGAGTATGGGGGCGAAAAACTGTTTTTT	CASSLEYGGEKLFF
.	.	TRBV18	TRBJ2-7	TGTGCCAGCTCACAGCTATTAGATAACACAGGGTTAGTATCCTACGAGCAGTACTTC	CASSQLLDNTGLVSYEQYF
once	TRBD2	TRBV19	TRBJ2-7	TGTGCCAGTCGGGGGGGTGGCAGGATGTACTTC	CASRGGGRMYF
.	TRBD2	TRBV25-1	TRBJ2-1	TGTGCCAGCAGTGAGTTTACGGGGGGAGACCCCAATGAGCAGTTCTTC	CASSEFTGGDPNEQFF
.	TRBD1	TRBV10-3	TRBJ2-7	TGTGCCACCCAGGGGGACAGCTACGAGCAGTACTTC	CATQGDSYEQYF
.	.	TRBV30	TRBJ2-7	TGTGCCTGGAGTCTCCTTGACAGAGAAAACGGCGAGCAGTACTTC	CAWSLLDRENGEQYF
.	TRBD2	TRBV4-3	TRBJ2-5	TGCGCCAGCAGTCTGAGCGGGGCGACACAAGAGACCCAGTACTTC	CASSLSGATQETQYF
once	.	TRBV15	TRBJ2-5	TGTGCCACCAGCAGAGAAGGGGGAAAGACCCAGTACTTC	CATSREGGKTQYF
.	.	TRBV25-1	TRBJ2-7	TGTGCCAGCAGGCAGGGGCTGGGATCCTACGAGCAGTACTTC	CASRQGLGSYEQYF
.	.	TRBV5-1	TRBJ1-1	TGCGCCAGCAGCTCTCTGGGGGCGCGAACTGAAGCTTTCTTT	CASSSLGARTEAFF
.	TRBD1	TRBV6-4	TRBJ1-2	TGTGCCAGCAGTGACGACAGGGGGTATGGCTACACCTTC	CASSDDRGYGYTF
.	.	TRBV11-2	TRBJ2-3	TGTGCCAGCAGCCTCGGACAGAGAGTTTTCGGGCCAGATACGCAGTATTTT	CASSLGQRVFGPDTQYF
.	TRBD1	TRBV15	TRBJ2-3	TGTGCCACCAGCCGAGACTATGGGGGACAGAACACAGATACGCAGTATTTT	CATSRDYGGQNTDTQYF
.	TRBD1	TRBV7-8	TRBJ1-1	TGTGCCAGCAGCTTAACGTCAATTTGGGGACAGGCGACTAGGAGGAACACTGAAGCTTTCTTT	CASSLTSIWGQATRRNTEAFF
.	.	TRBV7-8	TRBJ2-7	TGTGCCAGCAGCTCCAACAGGCCCTCCTACGAGCAGTACTTC	CASSSNRPSYEQYF
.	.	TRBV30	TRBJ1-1	TGTGCCTGGATGGGGGGGAGTACTGAAGCTTTCTTT	CAWMGGSTEAFF
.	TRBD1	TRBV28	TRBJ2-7	TGTGCCAGCAGTTCAGTCGGGGACAGGAGTTCCTACGAGCAGTACTTC	CASSSVGDRSSYEQYF
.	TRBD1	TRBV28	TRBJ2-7	TGTGCCAGCAGCTCGGTGCCGGGACAGGGCTACGAGCAGTACTTC	CASSSVPGQGYEQYF
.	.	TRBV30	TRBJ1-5	TGTGCCTGGAGCGGGGGCGGGAGGCCCCAGCATTTT	CAWSGGGRPQHF
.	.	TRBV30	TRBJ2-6	TGTGCCTGGAGTGTAGGAGGGTTTGGGGCCAACGTCCTGACTTTC	CAWSVGGFGANVLTF
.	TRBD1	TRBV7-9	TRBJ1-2	TGTGCCAGCAGCGGAGACAGGGGGCGAAACTATGGCTACACCTTC	CASSGDRGRNYGYTF
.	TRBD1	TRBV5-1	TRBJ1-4	TGCGCCAGCAGCCCCTCGGGACAGTCTAATGAAAAACTGTTTTTT	CASSPSGQSNEKLFF
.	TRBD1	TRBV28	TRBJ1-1	TGTGCCAGCAGTTTCCCTTTCTTTGACAGGGGGGGCACTGAAGCTTTCTTT	CASSFPFFDRGGTEAFF
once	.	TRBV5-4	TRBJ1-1	TGTGCCAGCAGCCTACCTCTCACTGAAGCTTTCTTT	CASSLPLTEAFF
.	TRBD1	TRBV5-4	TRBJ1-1	TGTGCCAGCAGCCCCCCGACAGGGCTGAACACTGAAGCTTTCTTT	CASSPPTGLNTEAFF
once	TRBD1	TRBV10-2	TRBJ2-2	TGCGCCAGCAGCGTTTTGGGACAGCGGACCGGGGAGCTGTTTTTT	CASSVLGQRTGELFF
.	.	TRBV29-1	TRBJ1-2	TGCAGCGTTCCTACAGGGACCCCTGGCTACACCTTC	CSVPTGTPGYTF
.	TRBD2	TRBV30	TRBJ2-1	TGTGCCTGGAACTCGAGGGCTAGCGGGGGGGCGAGCAATGAGCAGTTCTTC	CAWNSRASGGASNEQFF
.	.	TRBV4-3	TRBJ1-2	TGCGCCAGCAGCCAAAGGGGAAGCTACTATGGCTACACCTTC	CASSQRGSYYGYTF
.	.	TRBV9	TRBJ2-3	TGTGCCAGCAGCGTAGTAAGCCCGGATACGCAGTATTTT	CASSVVSPDTQYF
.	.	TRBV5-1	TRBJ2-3	TGCGCCAGCAGCTTAATCGGGGAGGATACGCAGTATTTT	CASSLIGEDTQYF
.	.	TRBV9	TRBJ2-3	TGTGCCAGCAGCTTTCCGAGACAGGGCACAGATACGCAGTATTTT	CASSFPRQGTDTQYF
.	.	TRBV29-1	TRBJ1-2	TGCAGCGTTGCTACAGGGCTGGGGGGCTACACCTTC	CSVATGLGGYTF
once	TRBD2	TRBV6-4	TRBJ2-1	TGTGCCAGCAGTGTGAATAGCGGGGAATCGGGTGAGCAGTTCTTC	CASSVNSGESGEQFF
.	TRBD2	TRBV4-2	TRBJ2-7	TGTGCCAGCGGTGAGGGAGGGGACGACTACGAGCAGTACTTC	CASGEGGDDYEQYF
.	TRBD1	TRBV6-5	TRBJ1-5	TGTGCCAGCAGCCGGGACAGGGGTCAGCCCCAGCATTTT	CASSRDRGQPQHF
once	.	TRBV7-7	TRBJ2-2	TGTGCTAGCAGCTTAGAGGGGACATCGAACACCGGGGAGCTGTTTTTT	CASSLEGTSNTGELFF
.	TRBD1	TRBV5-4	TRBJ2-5	TGTGCCAGCAGCTTAAGGACAGGGACCAGCACCCAGTACTTC	CASSLRTGTSTQYF
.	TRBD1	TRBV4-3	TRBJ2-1	TGCGCCAGCAGCCAAGATCGGGTGGGGACAGCGCGGATTGAGTTCTTC	CASSQDRVGTARIEFF
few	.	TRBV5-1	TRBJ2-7	TGCGCCAGCAGCCCTGCGCAAACCTACGAGCAGTACTTC	CASSPAQTYEQYF
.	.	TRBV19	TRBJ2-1	TGTGCCAGTAGTATAGAGGCAGGCCACAATGAGCAGTTCTTC	CASSIEAGHNEQFF
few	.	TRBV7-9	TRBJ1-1	TGTGCCAGCAGCTCCAGGGCATTAGTGAACACTGAAGCTTTCTTT	CASSSRALVNTEAFF
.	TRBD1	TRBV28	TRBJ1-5	TGTGCCAGCAGCTCTGGGACAGGCAATCAGCCCCAGCATTTT	CASSSGTGNQPQHF
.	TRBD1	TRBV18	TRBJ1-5	TGTGCCAGCTCACGTCGACAGGGTTCAAGTCAGCCCCAGCATTTT	CASSRRQGSSQPQHF
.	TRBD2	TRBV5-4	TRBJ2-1	TGTGCCAGCAGCCGGGGCGGGGGGGACTACAATGAGCAGTTCTTC	CASSRGGGDYNEQFF
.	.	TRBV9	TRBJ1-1	TGTGCCAGCAGCGTAGCTAGGAACACTGAAGCTTTCTTT	CASSVARNTEAFF